These T cell receptor beta chains were read from a single sample in a study of T cell changes during pregnancy in multiple sclerosis. Profiled with immunoSEQ multiplex PCR; TCRdb holds only in-frame clones, not every one. The repertoire holds about 75,000 clones, more than 70% seen once, with more than 0.8% in the top ten. Material: peripheral blood, obtained in the first trimester of pregnancy. Every receptor here comes from a female donor in good health, enrolled as a control in a pregnancy study. CDR3s include the opening cysteine and the closing phenylalanine or tryptophan. Each record gives: clone size, V gene, J gene, D gene, CDR3 DNA, CDR3 protein. D genes are given only for firm matches. Clone size, where shown, is once, few, many, or a class for clones that have expanded.

size: .; V: TRBV5-6; J: TRBJ2-2; D: TRBD1; DNA: TGTGCCAGCAGCTTGGAGGGGACAGGTGTTGTAAGGGAGCTGTTTTTT; CDR3: CASSLEGTGVVRELFF
size: .; V: TRBV9; J: TRBJ2-7; D: .; DNA: TGTGCCAGCAGCGTAGGTGGGGGAGGCTACGAGCAGTACTTC; CDR3: CASSVGGGGYEQYF
size: .; V: TRBV6-5; J: TRBJ1-2; D: TRBD1; DNA: TGTGCCAGCAGTTTTGGACAGGGGGACTACACCTTC; CDR3: CASSFGQGDYTF
size: .; V: TRBV14; J: TRBJ2-7; D: TRBD2; DNA: TGTGCCAGCAGGTTAGCGGGGACTTCCTACGAGCAGTACTTC; CDR3: CASRLAGTSYEQYF
size: .; V: TRBV5-1; J: TRBJ1-2; D: .; DNA: TGCGCCAGCAGCGATCACGGGACAAATCCCTTATATGGCTACACCTTC; CDR3: CASSDHGTNPLYGYTF
size: .; V: TRBV18; J: TRBJ1-3; D: .; DNA: TGTGCCAGCTCACCACCAGCCGGGAATGGAAACACCATATATTTT; CDR3: CASSPPAGNGNTIYF
size: .; V: TRBV6-1; J: TRBJ2-1; D: TRBD1; DNA: TGTGCCAGCAGCGGGACAGTGCTAAATGAGCAGTTCTTC; CDR3: CASSGTVLNEQFF
size: .; V: TRBV9; J: TRBJ2-7; D: .; DNA: TGTGCCAGCAGCGCCCTTCCTAGCTCCTACGAGCAGTACTTC; CDR3: CASSALPSSYEQYF
size: .; V: TRBV10-3; J: TRBJ1-6; D: .; DNA: TGTGCCATCAGTGAGTCGGGCCAGGCTAATTCACCCCTCCACTTT; CDR3: CAISESGQANSPLHF
size: .; V: TRBV19; J: TRBJ2-3; D: TRBD2; DNA: TGTGCGGCTGGGCTAGCGGGAGAAGGGGATACGCAGTATTTT; CDR3: CAAGLAGEGDTQYF
size: .; V: TRBV6-5; J: TRBJ2-7; D: TRBD1; DNA: TGTGCCAGCAGTCTTGGACAGGGGGTCGACGAGCAGTACTTC; CDR3: CASSLGQGVDEQYF
size: .; V: TRBV5-4; J: TRBJ2-5; D: TRBD1; DNA: TGTGCCAGCAGCGTAGGGGGCTCCCTGAGGGAGACCCAGTACTTC; CDR3: CASSVGGSLRETQYF
size: .; V: TRBV6-6; J: TRBJ1-5; D: TRBD1; DNA: TGTGCCAGCAGCTGGACAGGGTATTCCAATCAGCCCCAGCATTTT; CDR3: CASSWTGYSNQPQHF
size: .; V: TRBV10-2; J: TRBJ2-7; D: TRBD1; DNA: TGCGCCAGCAGTGAGTCGAGACAGGGGCCCTACGAGCAGTACTTC; CDR3: CASSESRQGPYEQYF
size: .; V: TRBV30; J: TRBJ1-6; D: TRBD1; DNA: TGTGCCTGGAGAGGGGGGACAGGGGTGGGTCCCCTCCACTTT; CDR3: CAWRGGTGVGPLHF
size: .; V: TRBV29-1; J: TRBJ2-2; D: TRBD1; DNA: TGCAGCGTTCGCGCACAGGGGGCCGGGGAGCTGTTTTTT; CDR3: CSVRAQGAGELFF
size: .; V: TRBV5-5; J: TRBJ1-1; D: .; DNA: TGTGCCAGCAGCTTGGCCTTGACTGGCACTGAAGCTTTCTTT; CDR3: CASSLALTGTEAFF
size: .; V: TRBV7-9; J: TRBJ2-3; D: TRBD1; DNA: TGTGCCAGCAGCTTAAGGTCCCGGGACAGGGTAACAGATACGCAGTATTTT; CDR3: CASSLRSRDRVTDTQYF
size: .; V: TRBV6-5; J: TRBJ2-3; D: TRBD1; DNA: TGTGCCAGCAGTCTCGACAGGGATTTGGTAGATACGCAGTATTTT; CDR3: CASSLDRDLVDTQYF
size: .; V: TRBV27; J: TRBJ1-3; D: .; DNA: TGTGCCAGCGCTTTGGGAGGGGGCTCTGGAAACACCATATATTTT; CDR3: CASALGGGSGNTIYF
size: .; V: TRBV7-6; J: TRBJ2-5; D: .; DNA: TGTGCCAGCAGCTTAATCAGCGGTGCGGAGACCCAGTACTTC; CDR3: CASSLISGAETQYF
size: .; V: TRBV9; J: TRBJ2-1; D: TRBD2; DNA: TGTGCCAGCAGCGTAGATCCCACAGCGGGAGACGGCTACAATGAGCAGTTCTTC; CDR3: CASSVDPTAGDGYNEQFF
size: .; V: TRBV18; J: TRBJ2-7; D: TRBD1; DNA: TGTGCCAGCTCACGAAGGACAGGGGCAACAGGCGAGCAGTACTTC; CDR3: CASSRRTGATGEQYF
size: once; V: TRBV10-1; J: TRBJ1-1; D: .; DNA: TGCGCCAGCGTAGGGGGAAGGAACACTGAAGCTTTCTTT; CDR3: CASVGGRNTEAFF
size: .; V: TRBV11-2; J: TRBJ1-4; D: TRBD1; DNA: TGTGCCAGCAGCTTAGGGGACAGAAATGAAAAACTGTTTTTT; CDR3: CASSLGDRNEKLFF
size: .; V: TRBV28; J: TRBJ2-3; D: .; DNA: TGTGCCACCATGGATCAGGGGACGGGCACAGATACGCAGTATTTT; CDR3: CATMDQGTGTDTQYF
size: .; V: TRBV4-1; J: TRBJ1-6; D: .; DNA: TGCGCCAGCAGCCAGGTGAGAAGTAATTCACCCCTCCACTTT; CDR3: CASSQVRSNSPLHF
size: .; V: TRBV6-5; J: TRBJ1-6; D: .; DNA: TGTGCCAGCATGTGGCGGTTGAATTCACCCCTCCACTTT; CDR3: CASMWRLNSPLHF
size: .; V: TRBV11-3; J: TRBJ1-1; D: .; DNA: TGTGCCAGCAGCTTGGAGGAATTCACTGAAGCTTTCTTT; CDR3: CASSLEEFTEAFF
size: .; V: TRBV28; J: TRBJ1-3; D: .; DNA: TGTGCCAGCAGGCACAAAACAGGGAACTCTGGAAACACCATATATTTT; CDR3: CASRHKTGNSGNTIYF